Below, 19 T cell receptor beta chains from the same sample are listed, as sequenced in a study of cytomegalovirus exposure and HLA in healthy donors. PCR primers comprised 60 Vbeta and 13 Jbeta primers. Produced via immunoSEQ multiplex PCR; TCRdb's table is partial and in-frame only. The sample holds approximately 150,000 clones; approximately 83% are singletons and the top ten take over 3%. The sequencing input was PBMCs. These receptors all come from a male donor in good health and CMV-seronegative.

The gene calls are TRBV2 and TRBJ1-3; tentatively, D is TRBD1 (6 bases). The CDR3 is made up of 16 amino acids. The ends were cut back, 3 bases at V and 2 bases at J, with 14 bases in the middle. Germline V gene data show CDR1 as SNHLY and CDR2 as FYNNEI. CDR3 residues: CASSDTGGVAGNTIYF. Here the CDR3 DNA reads TGTGCCAGCAGTGACACGGGGGGCGTTGCTGGAAACACCATATATTTT.

V and J are TRBV6-1 and TRBJ1-1; D is unclear. Germline assignment: CDR1 MNHNS and CDR2 SASEGT. The CDR3 runs 13 residues. Deletions cut 2 bases from V and 1 base from J, with 5 bases between. Here the CDR3 reads CASSELRNTEAFF. CDR3 DNA: TGTGCCAGCAGTGAACTCAGGAACACTGAAGCTTTCTTT.

There are a few counts of this clone. The CDR3 protein is CASSSGGQSLAQETQYF. Written as DNA, the CDR3 is TGTGCCAGCAGCTCCGGCGGACAGTCTCTTGCCCAAGAGACCCAGTACTTC. The rearrangement uses TRBV5-6 and TRBJ2-5; D may be TRBD1 (6 bases). There are 17 residues in the CDR3. V shed 3 bases and J shed 1 base, with 19 bases lying between them. Germline V lookup: CDR1 SGHDT, CDR2 YYEEEE.

The count of this clone is one. J is TRBJ2-6 and V is TRBV19; 9 bases line up with TRBD1. The CDR3 sequence is 17 residues long. V shed 4 bases and J 0 bases; nucleotides not matched to a gene: 4. Germline CDR1 reads LNHDA; CDR2 reads SQIVND (reference sequence). The CDR3 here is CASSTTGGFSGANVLTF. The CDR3 DNA follows: TGTGCCAGTAGTACCACAGGGGGCTTCTCTGGGGCCAACGTCCTGACTTTC.

This clone was counted a few times. The chain carries TRBV28 and TRBJ2-3; perhaps TRBD2 as D (5 bases). V lost 5 bases, J lost 0 bases, and 18 bases lay in between. Germline V gene lookup returns CDR1 MDHEN and CDR2 SYDVKM. This CDR3 has 17 amino acids. CDR3 DNA sequence: TGTGCCAGCAGTCCCTCTGATTTAGCGCCCAGCACAGATACGCAGTATTTT. Translating it yields CASSPSDLAPSTDTQYF.

The chain couples TRBV7-9 to TRBJ1-5; D ambiguous. V was trimmed by 2 bases and J by 4 bases, leaving 6 bases between them. Germline V gives CDR1 SEHNR, CDR2 FQNEAQ (reference sequence). The CDR3 covers 13 residues. DNA for the CDR3: TGTGCCAGCAGCTTATCCCAAAATCAGCCCCAGCATTTT. Translated: CASSLSQNQPQHF.

The chain combines TRBV7-2 with TRBJ2-2, with D possibly matching TRBD2 (6 bases). The germline V gene has CDR1 SGHTA and CDR2 FQGNSA. The length of the CDR3 is 14 residues. Trimming stripped 7 bases from V and 6 bases from J, with 15 bases between. CDR3: CASTLTSGAGELFF. CDR3 in DNA: TGTGCCAGCACCCTGACTAGTGGTGCCGGGGAGCTGTTTTTT. Together with reference TRBV7-2 and TRBJ2-2, the CDR3 gives the full variable domain: GAGVSQSPSNKVTEKGKDVELRCDPISGHTALYWYRQSLGQGLEFLIYFQGNSAPDKSGLPSDRFSAERTGGSVSTLTIQRTQQEDSAVYLCASTLTSGAGELFFGEGSRLTVL.

The chain links TRBV6-1 to TRBJ2-7; D unresolved. Looked up from germline, CDR1 is MNHNS and CDR2 is SASEGT. The CDR3 length is 16 residues. V lost 0 bases to trimming and J lost 7 bases, with 19 bases between them. CDR3: CASSEAPYSGVNEQYF. The CDR3 DNA reads as TGTGCCAGCAGTGAAGCCCCATACAGTGGTGTAAATGAGCAGTACTTC.

V and J are TRBV29-1 and TRBJ1-4; D is possibly TRBD1 (6 bases). V was shortened by 5 bases and J by 8 bases, with 12 bases between the two germline ends. Germline lookup yields CDR1 SQVTM and CDR2 ANQGSEA. This CDR3 has 12 residues. CDR3: CSVQRRGEKLFF. CDR3 bases: TGCAGCGTTCAAAGAAGGGGGGAAAAACTGTTTTTT.

The V gene is TRBV28, the J gene TRBJ1-5; D is undetermined. The CDR3 contains 17 residues. V was trimmed by 6 bases and J by 3 bases, leaving 21 bases between them. From germline, CDR1 is MDHEN and CDR2 SYDVKM. The CDR3 sequence is CASRPGLRAGPNQPQHF. The CDR3 region has the DNA TGTGCCAGCAGGCCCGGGTTGAGGGCAGGCCCCAATCAGCCCCAGCATTTT.

About this clone itself: Other DNA sequences in the same sample also yield this CDR3. This chain uses TRBV5-1 with TRBJ2-7; 11 bases map to TRBD1. The length of the CDR3 is 14 residues. V gave up 4 bases and J gave up 2 bases; unmatched junction bases: 2. Looked up from germline, CDR1 is SGHRS and CDR2 is YFSETQ. The CDR3 loop reads CASSPGQGAYEQYF. The CDR3 DNA follows: TGCGCCAGCAGCCCGGGACAGGGGGCCTACGAGCAGTACTTC.

The chain combines TRBV5-1 with TRBJ2-5, with D hard to call. The CDR3 totals 13 residues. Trimming removed 0 bases at V and 3 bases at J, with 6 bases between. From germline, CDR1 is SGHRS and CDR2 YFSETQ. Written as DNA, the CDR3 is TGCGCCAGCAGCTTGGTCCTTGAAGAGACCCAGTACTTC. Protein product: CASSLVLEETQYF.

The chain carries TRBV6-6 and TRBJ1-2, with a weak D call TRBD1 (6 bases). Germline V gene data show CDR1 as MNHNY and CDR2 as SVGAGI (reference sequence). Trimming removed 6 bases at V and 3 bases at J, with 11 bases between. The CDR3 covers 13 residues. The CDR3 protein is CASSRGMDYGYTF. CDR3 bases: TGTGCCAGCAGCAGGGGTATGGACTATGGCTACACCTTC.

This rearrangement joins TRBV19 to TRBJ1-1, with unresolved D. CDR1 and CDR2 (germline): LNHDA, SQIVND (reference sequence). The CDR3 consists of 13 residues. Here the CDR3 reads CAHSMGPGTEAFF. The DNA for the CDR3 is TGTGCTCACAGCATGGGCCCTGGGACTGAAGCTTTCTTT.

The rearrangement uses TRBV6-5 and TRBJ1-1; D gene ambiguous. V was cut by 5 bases and J by 0 bases, with 13 bases left in between. This CDR3 spans 15 amino acids. Germline lookup yields CDR1 MNHEY and CDR2 SVGAGI. CDR3 loop: CASSPQQNMNTEAFF. The CDR3 region has the DNA TGTGCCAGCAGTCCCCAACAGAATATGAACACTGAAGCTTTCTTT.

In its sample, this clone was seen a few times. V usage is TRBV5-8 and J usage is TRBJ1-4, with TRBD1 matching 11 bases. The CDR3 spans 17 residues. Germline lookup yields CDR1 SGHTS and CDR2 YDEGEE. The junction had 4 bases not matched to a gene; V was cut back by 3 bases and J by 0 bases. DNA for the CDR3: TGTGCCAGCAGCTCGGGACAGGGGGGGACAACTAATGAAAAACTGTTTTTT. Translated, it gives CASSSGQGGTTNEKLFF.

The V call is TRBV29-1, the J call TRBJ2-1; 8 positions match TRBD2. The ends lost 4 bases at V and 12 bases at J; junction bases unmatched: 17. Germline-derived CDR1 and CDR2 are SQVTM and ANQGSEA. The CDR3 runs to 15 residues. The DNA for the CDR3 is TGCAGCGTTGGGGCCGGGGGGGGACTTACTTTTGGGCAGTTCTTC. Its protein product is CSVGAGGGLTFGQFF.

This clone was counted between two and nine times. The V call is TRBV30, the J call TRBJ2-5; D is possibly TRBD1 (6 bases). Germline V gene lookup returns CDR1 GTSNPN and CDR2 SVGIG (reference sequence). V lost 5 bases to trimming and J lost 6 bases, with 19 bases between them. The CDR3 has 14 amino acids. DNA for the CDR3: TGTGCCTGGGACCTCAGGGGTGGGAGACAGACCCAGTACTTC. Translated: CAWDLRGGRQTQYF.

The rearrangement joins TRBV7-2 to TRBJ2-3, with D unclear. The CDR3 covers 14 residues. Germline CDR1 is SGHTA and CDR2 is FQGNSA. V lost 7 bases, J lost 3 bases, and 14 bases lay in between. This CDR3 is CASTPARGTDTQYF. The CDR3 nucleotides are TGTGCCAGCACCCCTGCCCGCGGAACAGATACGCAGTATTTT.